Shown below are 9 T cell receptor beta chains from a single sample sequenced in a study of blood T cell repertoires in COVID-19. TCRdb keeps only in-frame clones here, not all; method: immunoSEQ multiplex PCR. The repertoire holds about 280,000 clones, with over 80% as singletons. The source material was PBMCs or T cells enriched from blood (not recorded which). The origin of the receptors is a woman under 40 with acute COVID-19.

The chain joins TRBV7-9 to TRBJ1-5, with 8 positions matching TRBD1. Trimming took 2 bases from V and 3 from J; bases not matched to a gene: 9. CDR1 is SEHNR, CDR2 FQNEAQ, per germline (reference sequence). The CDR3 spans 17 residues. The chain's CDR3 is CASSLIQGADYNQPQHF. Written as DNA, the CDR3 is TGTGCCAGCAGCTTAATCCAGGGGGCGGATTACAATCAGCCCCAGCATTTT.

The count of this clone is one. This chain's CDR3 is CASSLPGTSGTQYF. Here the CDR3 DNA reads TGTGCCAGCAGCCTCCCCGGGACTAGCGGGACGCAGTATTTT. V usage is TRBV14 and J usage is TRBJ2-3, with TRBD2 matching over 12 bases. Germline values: CDR1 SGHDN, CDR2 FVKESK. Germline trimming cut 4 bases from V and 9 bases from J; bases unmatched to any gene: 5. The CDR3 is 14 amino acids.

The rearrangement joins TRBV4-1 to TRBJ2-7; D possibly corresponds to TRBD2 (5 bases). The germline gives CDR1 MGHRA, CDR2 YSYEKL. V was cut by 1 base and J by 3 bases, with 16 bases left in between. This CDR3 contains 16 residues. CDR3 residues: CASSQGETGNSYEQYF. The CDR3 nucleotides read TGCGCCAGCAGCCAAGGGGAGACGGGTAATAGCTACGAGCAGTACTTC.

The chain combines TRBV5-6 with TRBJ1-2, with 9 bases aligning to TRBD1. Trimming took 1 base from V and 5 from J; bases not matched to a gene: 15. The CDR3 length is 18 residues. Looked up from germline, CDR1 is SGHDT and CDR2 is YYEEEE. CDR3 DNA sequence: TGTGCCAGCAGCTTGCGCGGCTCGGGGACAGGGAAATGGTATGGCTACACCTTC. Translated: CASSLRGSGTGKWYGYTF.

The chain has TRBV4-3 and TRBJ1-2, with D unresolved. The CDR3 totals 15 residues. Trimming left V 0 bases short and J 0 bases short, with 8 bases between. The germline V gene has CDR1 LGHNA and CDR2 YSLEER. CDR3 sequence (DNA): TGCGCCAGCAGCCAAGATAACAGTGCTAACTATGGCTACACCTTC. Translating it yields CASSQDNSANYGYTF.

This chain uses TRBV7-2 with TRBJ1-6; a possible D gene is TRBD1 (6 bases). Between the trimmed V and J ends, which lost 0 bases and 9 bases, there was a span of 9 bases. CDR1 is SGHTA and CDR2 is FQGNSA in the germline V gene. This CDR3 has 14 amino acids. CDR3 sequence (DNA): TGTGCCAGCAGCTTAGCAGGGGGTGGTTCACCCCTCCACTTT. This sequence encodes CASSLAGGGSPLHF.

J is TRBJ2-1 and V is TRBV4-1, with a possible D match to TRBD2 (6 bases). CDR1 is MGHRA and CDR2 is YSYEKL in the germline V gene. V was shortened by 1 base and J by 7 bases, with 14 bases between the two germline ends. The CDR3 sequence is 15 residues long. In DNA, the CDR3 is TGCGCCAGCAGCCAAGTCCTCGGGACTGTTAATGAGCAGTTCTTC. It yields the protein CASSQVLGTVNEQFF.

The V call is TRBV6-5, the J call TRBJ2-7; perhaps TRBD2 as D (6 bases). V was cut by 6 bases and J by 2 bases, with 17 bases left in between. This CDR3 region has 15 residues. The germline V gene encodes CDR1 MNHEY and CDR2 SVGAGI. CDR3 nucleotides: TGTGCCAGCAGACGGCCGGGACTTCGCCCCTACGAGCAGTACTTC. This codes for CASRRPGLRPYEQYF.

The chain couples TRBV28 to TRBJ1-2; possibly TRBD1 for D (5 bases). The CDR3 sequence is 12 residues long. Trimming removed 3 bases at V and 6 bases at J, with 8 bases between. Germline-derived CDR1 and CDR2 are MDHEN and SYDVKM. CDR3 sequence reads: CASSLGRDGYTF. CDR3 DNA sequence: TGTGCCAGCAGTTTGGGCAGGGATGGCTACACCTTC.